These 12 T cell receptor beta chains were sequenced from one sample in a study of T cells in Graves' hyperthyroidism and ophthalmopathy. Authors of the study amplified TCR beta CDR3 regions from RNA transcripts. The HTBI primer set was used in a first-round RT-PCR of the TCR CDR3. TCRdb processed the multiplex PCR reads anew with MiXCR; each CDR3 protein has one entry. Of around 600,000 distinct CDR3 sequences detected, more than 15% appear once; the ten largest clones hold under 8%. The sequencing sample was made of blood. These receptors came from a woman in her 30s with Graves' hyperthyroidism.

This clonotype appeared many times. This chain links TRBV5-1 with TRBJ1-1; 8 bases map to TRBD1. The CDR3 totals 17 residues. Looked up from germline, CDR1 is SGHRS and CDR2 is YFSETQ. V lost 0 bases, J lost 0 bases, and 7 bases stayed unmatched. The DNA of the CDR3 is TGCGCCAGCAGCTTGGAGAGACAGGGGCGGTTGAACACTGAAGCTTTCTTT. It codes for CASSLERQGRLNTEAFF.

The chain carries TRBV6-1 and TRBJ1-6, with D unresolved. Per germline, CDR1 MNHNS and CDR2 SASEGT. Trimming stripped 3 bases from V and 10 bases from J, with 7 bases between. The CDR3 is made up of 12 amino acids. CDR3 coding DNA: TGTGCCAGCAGTGAGCTTGGATCACCCCTCCACTTT. The encoded protein is CASSELGSPLHF.

The genes are TRBV19 and TRBJ2-1, with D possibly TRBD2 on 5 matching bases. Per the germline V gene, CDR1 is LNHDA and CDR2 is SQIVND (reference sequence). V shed 4 bases and J shed 6 bases, with 10 bases lying between them. This CDR3 spans 13 amino acids. In nucleotides, the CDR3 is TGTGCCAGTAGTACGAGACTACTCAATGAGCAGTTCTTC. It translates to CASSTRLLNEQFF.

This clonotype has a count of ten or more. The chain employs TRBV6-1 and TRBJ2-3, with 7 positions matching TRBD1. The CDR3 covers 14 residues. CDR1 and CDR2 from the germline V gene are MNHNS and SASEGT. V dropped 5 bases and J dropped 4; count of bases not matched to a gene: 6. The CDR3 reads CASSPNRGADTQYF. CDR3 nucleotides: TGTGCCAGCAGTCCAAACAGGGGTGCAGATACGCAGTATTTT.

This clonotype has a count of ten or more. The V and J genes are TRBV12-3 or TRBV12-4 and TRBJ1-5; perhaps TRBD1 as D (6 bases). V was pared by 4 bases and J by 0 bases, with 16 bases between. This CDR3 has 17 amino acids. Here the CDR3 reads CASSYMRGGGSNQPQHF. The DNA of the CDR3 is TGTGCCAGCAGTTATATGAGAGGGGGGGGTAGCAATCAGCCCCAGCATTTT.

V is TRBV27 and J is TRBJ1-1; TRBD1 is a possible D gene (6 bases). The CDR3 runs 13 residues. Trimming shortened V by 8 bases and J by 3 bases, and 13 bases separated the two germline ends. Looked up from germline, CDR1 is MNHEY and CDR2 is SMNVEV (reference sequence). The chain's CDR3 is CASGLGQYTEAFF. The CDR3 DNA reads TGTGCCAGCGGCCTCGGACAGTACACTGAAGCTTTCTTT.

The sample holds many counts of this clonotype. The chain has TRBV7-2 and TRBJ2-7; either TRBD1 or TRBD2 may supply D (5 bases each). The CDR3 runs 14 residues. Germline assignment: CDR1 SGHTA and CDR2 FQGNSA. With 6 bases removed from V and 3 bases from J, the gap between germline ends came to 15 bases. In DNA form, the CDR3 reads TGTGCCAGCAGACTGCGAGGGGCAGTCTACGAGCAGTACTTC. Amino acids: CASRLRGAVYEQYF.

This clonotype was observed a handful of times. V and J are TRBV7-2 and TRBJ2-7; 7 nucleotides agree with TRBD2. This CDR3 region has 15 residues. J was trimmed by 4 bases and V by 2 bases; bases with no gene match: 8. Germline CDR1 is SGHTA and CDR2 is FQGNSA. The CDR3 reads CASSLSLADYYEQYF. In nucleotides, the CDR3 is TGTGCCAGCAGCTTAAGTCTAGCGGATTATTACGAGCAGTACTTC.

V is TRBV19 and J is TRBJ2-7; TRBD2 matches at 11 bases. The CDR3 has 15 amino acids. J gave up 3 bases and V 3 bases, and 4 bases lay outside the gene matches. Looked up from germline, CDR1 is LNHDA and CDR2 is SQIVND (reference sequence). The CDR3 DNA reads as TGTGCCAGTAGTATCGGGACTAGCGGATACTACGAGCAGTACTTC. It codes for CASSIGTSGYYEQYF.

The V gene is TRBV19, the J gene TRBJ1-2; D call uncertain. The CDR3 is 15 amino acids. CDR1 is LNHDA, CDR2 SQIVND, per germline (reference sequence). V was cut by 2 bases and J by 5 bases, with 15 bases left in between. CDR3 loop: CASSIPWREDYGYTF. The CDR3, as DNA: TGTGCCAGTAGTATACCTTGGAGGGAAGATTATGGCTACACCTTC.

This clonotype was recorded a few times. The chain couples TRBV7-9 to TRBJ1-3; 10 nucleotides agree with TRBD1. Losses at the gene ends were 4 bases for V and 2 bases for J; bases not matched to a gene: 11. This CDR3 region has 18 residues. Germline V lookup: CDR1 SEHNR, CDR2 FQNEAQ (reference sequence). This CDR3 reads CASSSDRGQGLPGNTIYF. The CDR3, as DNA: TGTGCCAGCAGCTCAGATAGGGGACAGGGGCTGCCTGGAAACACCATATATTTT.

The rearrangement links TRBV12-5 to TRBJ2-1; the D call may be TRBD1 or TRBD2 (5 bases each). Trimming cost V 1 base and J 0 bases, with 13 bases left between them. In germline, CDR1 is LGHNT, CDR2 FRNRAP. This CDR3 is built from 17 residues. In DNA form, the CDR3 reads TGTGCTAGTGGTTTGGAAAGGGGAGTACCCTCCTACAATGAGCAGTTCTTC. Its protein is CASGLERGVPSYNEQFF.